This TCR beta chain was obtained from a study of regulatory T cells in long-lasting Graves disease. Study outcomes and limitations: Under persistent disease, TRBV28, TRBJ1-2 and TRBJ2-5 were used preferentially.

HTBI primers from iRepertoire and Arm-PCR of CDR3 regions yielded the TCR beta libraries. TCRdb analysed the multiplex PCR reads with MiXCR anew, one entry per CDR3 protein. The data show some 330,000 distinct CDR3 sequences, more than 20% seen once. The V segment lost 2 bases and the J segment 4 bases; nucleotides outside the gene matches: 5. CDR3 size: 14 residues. The V gene's germline CDR1 is MNHEY and CDR2 SMNVEV (reference sequence). Concerning this clonotype itself: Its antigen is currently unknown.

The time point was: persistent/refractory GD, antithyroid drugs over 5 years with positive TRAb. From RNA extracted from PBMCs, the TCR library was made. This chain connects TRBV27 to TRBJ2-7; 7 bases fit TRBD1. Source: peripheral blood mononuclear cells (PBMCs), taken when the disease was refractory, from a patient treated with antithyroid drugs. The origin of this receptor is a woman aged 40-49 years with Graves disease. The CDR3 loop is CASSLRGPGYEQYF. The CDR3 DNA reads TGTGCCAGCAGTTTAAGGGGGCCCGGATACGAGCAGTACTTC.